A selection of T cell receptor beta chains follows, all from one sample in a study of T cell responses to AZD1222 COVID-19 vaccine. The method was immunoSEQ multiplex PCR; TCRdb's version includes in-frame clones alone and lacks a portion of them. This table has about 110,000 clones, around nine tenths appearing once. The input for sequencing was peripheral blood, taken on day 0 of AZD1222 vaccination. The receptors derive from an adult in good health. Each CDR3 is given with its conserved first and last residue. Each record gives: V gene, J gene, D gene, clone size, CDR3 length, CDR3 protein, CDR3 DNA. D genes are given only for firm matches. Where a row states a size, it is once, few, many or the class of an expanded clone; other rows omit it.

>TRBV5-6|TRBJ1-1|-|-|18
CASSLVGGAGVWYTEAFF
TGTGCCAGCAGCTTGGTAGGTGGGGCAGGGGTGTGGTACACTGAAGCTTTCTTT
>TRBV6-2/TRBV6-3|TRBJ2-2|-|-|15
CASSSTGWATGELFF
TGTGCCAGCAGTTCGACAGGTTGGGCAACCGGGGAGCTGTTTTTT
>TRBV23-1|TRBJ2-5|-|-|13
CASSLVVVVAQYF
TGCGCCAGCAGTCTCGTCGTGGTTGTGGCCCAGTACTTC
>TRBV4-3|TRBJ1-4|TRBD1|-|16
CASSPFPGQGYEKLFF
TGCGCCAGCAGCCCCTTCCCGGGACAGGGGTATGAAAAACTGTTTTTT
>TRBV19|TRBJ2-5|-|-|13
CASSSGSEGTQYF
TGTGCCAGTAGTTCCGGGAGCGAAGGGACCCAGTACTTC
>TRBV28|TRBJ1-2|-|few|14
CASSLRQGSYGYTF
TGTGCCAGCAGTTTGAGGCAGGGGAGCTATGGCTACACCTTC
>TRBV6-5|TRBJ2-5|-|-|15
CASRALGGPKETQYF
TGTGCCAGCAGAGCTTTGGGGGGTCCCAAAGAGACCCAGTACTTC
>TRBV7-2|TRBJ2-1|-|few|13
CASSLASDNEQFF
TGTGCCAGCAGCTTAGCGAGTGACAATGAGCAGTTCTTC
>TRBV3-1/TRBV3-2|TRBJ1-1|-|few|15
CASSQVGTMNTEAFF
TGTGCCAGCAGCCAAGTGGGCACGATGAACACTGAAGCTTTCTTT
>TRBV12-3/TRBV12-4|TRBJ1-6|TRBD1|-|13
CASSLLGGSPLHF
TGTGCCAGCAGTTTATTAGGGGGCTCACCCCTCCACTTT
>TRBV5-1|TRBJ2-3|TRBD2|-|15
CASSGRLAGTDTQYF
TGCGCCAGCAGCGGCCGACTAGCGGGGACAGATACGCAGTATTTT
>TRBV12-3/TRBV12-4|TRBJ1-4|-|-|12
CASSPTLEKLFF
TGTGCCAGCAGTCCAACCTTGGAAAAACTGTTTTTT
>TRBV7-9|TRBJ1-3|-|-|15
CASSFMEGRRNTIYF
TGTGCCAGCAGCTTTATGGAGGGGAGGAGAAACACCATATATTTT
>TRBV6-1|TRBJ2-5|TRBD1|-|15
CARSEGTGGRETQYF
TGTGCCCGCAGTGAGGGGACAGGGGGGCGGGAGACCCAGTACTTC
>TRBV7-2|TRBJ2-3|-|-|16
CASSLAPMGATDTQYF
TGTGCCAGCAGCTTAGCCCCAATGGGGGCCACAGATACGCAGTATTTT
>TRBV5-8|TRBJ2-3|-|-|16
CASSLAGDTPTDTQYF
TGTGCCAGCAGCTTGGCCGGCGATACGCCCACAGATACGCAGTATTTT
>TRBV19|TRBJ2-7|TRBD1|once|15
CASSMRQGATNEQYF
TGTGCCAGTAGTATGAGGCAGGGGGCCACTAACGAGCAGTACTTC
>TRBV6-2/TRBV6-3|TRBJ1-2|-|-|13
CASSYSTVLGYTF
TGTGCCAGCAGTTACTCGACGGTCTTAGGCTACACCTTC
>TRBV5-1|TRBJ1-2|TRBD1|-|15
CASSLAGQGADGYTF
TGCGCCAGCAGCTTGGCCGGACAGGGGGCTGATGGCTACACCTTC
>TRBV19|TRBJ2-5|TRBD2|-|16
CASSYGSGGALGTQYF
TGTGCCAGTAGCTATGGGAGCGGGGGGGCGTTGGGAACCCAGTACTTC
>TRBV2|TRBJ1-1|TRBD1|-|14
CASSVWTGATEAFF
TGTGCCAGCAGTGTTTGGACAGGGGCCACTGAAGCTTTCTTT
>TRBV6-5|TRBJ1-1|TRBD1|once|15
CASSSPLTGITEAFF
TGTGCCAGCAGTTCCCCCCTGACAGGGATAACTGAAGCTTTCTTT
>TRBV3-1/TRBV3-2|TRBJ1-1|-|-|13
CASSQGGGVQAFF
TGTGCCAGCAGCCAAGGGGGAGGGGTTCAAGCTTTCTTT
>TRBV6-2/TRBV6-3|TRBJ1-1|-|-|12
CASSYGASEAFF
TGTGCCAGCAGTTACGGGGCCTCTGAAGCTTTCTTT
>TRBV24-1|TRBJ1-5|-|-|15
CATSDLWDTDQPQHF
TGTGCCACCAGTGATTTGTGGGACACCGATCAGCCCCAGCATTTT
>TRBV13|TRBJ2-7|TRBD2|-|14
CASGRRGGQGEQYF
TGTGCCAGCGGCCGGCGGGGGGGGCAAGGCGAGCAGTACTTC
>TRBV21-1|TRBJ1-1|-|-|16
CASSKPRTTMNTEAFF
TGTGCCAGCAGCAAACCAAGGACTACCATGAACACTGAAGCTTTCTTT
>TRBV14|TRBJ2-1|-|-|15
CASSQGVGYYNEQFF
TGTGCCAGCAGCCAAGGGGTAGGGTACTACAATGAGCAGTTCTTC
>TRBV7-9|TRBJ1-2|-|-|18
CASSPPLLRGQGGYGYTF
TGTGCCAGCAGCCCACCCCTCCTGCGGGGGCAGGGTGGGTATGGCTACACCTTC
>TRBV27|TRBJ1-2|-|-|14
CASSLHGGPYGYTF
TGTGCCAGCAGTTTACACGGCGGCCCCTATGGCTACACCTTC
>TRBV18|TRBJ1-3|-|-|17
CASSPRKDSSSGNTIYF
TGTGCCAGCTCACCAAGGAAGGACAGCTCCTCTGGAAACACCATATATTTT